Sequencing of this T cell receptor beta chain was carried out in a study of high-grade serous ovarian cancer treatment subgroups. Data came from immunoSEQ multiplex PCR; TCRdb stores just in-frame clones and leaves some out. Of 7,500 to 8,000 clones listed, approximately 62% are singletons. Tumor samples were taken before definitive surgery or chemotherapy. The V end lost 4 bases, the J end lost 0 bases, and 11 bases lay between the germline ends. The germline V gene encodes CDR1 SGHNT and CDR2 YYREEE (reference sequence). The CDR3 contains 14 residues. Sample share makes this clone medium-sized. The clonotype originates from a human donor with high-grade serous ovarian cancer. V usage is TRBV5-4 and J usage is TRBJ2-7, with D perhaps matching TRBD1 (5 bases). The sequenced sample consisted of tumor tissue. Here the CDR3 reads CASSPAGYSYEQYF. The CDR3 region has the DNA TGTGCCAGCAGCCCAGCAGGGTACTCCTACGAGCAGTACTTC.